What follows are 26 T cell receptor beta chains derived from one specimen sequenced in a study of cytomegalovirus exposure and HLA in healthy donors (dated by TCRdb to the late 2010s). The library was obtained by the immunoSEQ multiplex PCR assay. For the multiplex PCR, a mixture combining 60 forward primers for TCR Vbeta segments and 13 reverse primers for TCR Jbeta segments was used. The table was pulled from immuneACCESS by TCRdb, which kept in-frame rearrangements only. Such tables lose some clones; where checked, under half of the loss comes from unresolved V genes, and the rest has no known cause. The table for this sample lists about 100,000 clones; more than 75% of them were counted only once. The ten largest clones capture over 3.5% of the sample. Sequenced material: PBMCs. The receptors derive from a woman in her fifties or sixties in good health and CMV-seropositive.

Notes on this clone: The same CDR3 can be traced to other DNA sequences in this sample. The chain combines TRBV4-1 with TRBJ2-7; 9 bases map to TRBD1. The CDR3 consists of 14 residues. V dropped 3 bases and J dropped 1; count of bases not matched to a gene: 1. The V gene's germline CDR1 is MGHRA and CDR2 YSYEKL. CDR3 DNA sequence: TGCGCCAGCAGCCAGGGACAGGGATCCTACGAGCAGTACTTC. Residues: CASSQGQGSYEQYF.

The CDR3 nucleotides read TGTGCCTGGAGGCCTGACATTAGCTCCTACAATGAGCAGTTCTTC. This gives the protein CAWRPDISSYNEQFF. The chain links TRBV30 to TRBJ2-1; D unclear. Trimming shortened V by 3 bases and J by 0 bases, and 12 bases separated the two germline ends. This CDR3 contains 15 residues. Germline V gene data show CDR1 as GTSNPN and CDR2 as SVGIG (reference sequence).

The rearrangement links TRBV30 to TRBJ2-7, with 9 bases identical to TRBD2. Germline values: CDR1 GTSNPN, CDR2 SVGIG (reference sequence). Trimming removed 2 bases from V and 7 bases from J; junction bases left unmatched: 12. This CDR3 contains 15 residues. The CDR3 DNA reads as TGTGCCTGGAGTCCCTACGGAGCGGGGGGACCAGAGCAGTACTTC. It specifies CAWSPYGAGGPEQYF.

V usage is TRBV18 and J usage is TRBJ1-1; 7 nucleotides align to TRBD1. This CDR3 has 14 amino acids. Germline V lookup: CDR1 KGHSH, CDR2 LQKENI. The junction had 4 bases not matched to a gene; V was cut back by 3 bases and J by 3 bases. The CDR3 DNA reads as TGTGCCAGCTCACCGGCCAGGGGGGACACTGAAGCTTTCTTT. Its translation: CASSPARGDTEAFF.

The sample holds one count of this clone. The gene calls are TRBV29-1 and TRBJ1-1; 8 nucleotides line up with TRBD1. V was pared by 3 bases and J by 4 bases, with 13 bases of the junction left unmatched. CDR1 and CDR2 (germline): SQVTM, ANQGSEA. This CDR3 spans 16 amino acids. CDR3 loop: CSVEGGQGLLGTEAFF. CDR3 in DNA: TGCAGCGTTGAGGGCGGACAGGGTCTATTAGGCACTGAAGCTTTCTTT.

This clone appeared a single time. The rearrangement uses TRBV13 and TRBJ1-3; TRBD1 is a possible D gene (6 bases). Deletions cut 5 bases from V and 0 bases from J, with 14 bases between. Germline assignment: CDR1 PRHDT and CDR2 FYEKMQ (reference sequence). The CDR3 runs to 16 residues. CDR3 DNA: TGTGCCAGCAGCCGGGACACCTGGAACTCTGGAAACACCATATATTTT. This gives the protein CASSRDTWNSGNTIYF.

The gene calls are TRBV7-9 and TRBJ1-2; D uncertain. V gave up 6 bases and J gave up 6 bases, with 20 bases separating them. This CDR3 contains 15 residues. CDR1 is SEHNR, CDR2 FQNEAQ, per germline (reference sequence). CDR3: CASSLLSTVRDGYTF. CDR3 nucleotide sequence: TGTGCCAGCAGTCTTCTAAGTACTGTTCGAGATGGCTACACCTTC.

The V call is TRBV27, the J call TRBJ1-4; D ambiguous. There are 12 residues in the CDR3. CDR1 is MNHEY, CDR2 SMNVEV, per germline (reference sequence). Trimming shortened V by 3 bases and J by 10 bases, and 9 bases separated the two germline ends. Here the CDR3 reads CASSFRGGKLFF. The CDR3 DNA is TGTGCCAGCAGTTTCCGGGGAGGAAAACTGTTTTTT.

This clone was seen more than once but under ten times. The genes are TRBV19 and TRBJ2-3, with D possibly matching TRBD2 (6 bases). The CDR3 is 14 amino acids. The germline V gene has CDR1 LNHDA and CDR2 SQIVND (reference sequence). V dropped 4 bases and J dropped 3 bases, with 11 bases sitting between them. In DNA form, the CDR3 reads TGTGCCAGTAGTACGGTTCGGGGGACAGATACGCAGTATTTT. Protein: CASSTVRGTDTQYF.

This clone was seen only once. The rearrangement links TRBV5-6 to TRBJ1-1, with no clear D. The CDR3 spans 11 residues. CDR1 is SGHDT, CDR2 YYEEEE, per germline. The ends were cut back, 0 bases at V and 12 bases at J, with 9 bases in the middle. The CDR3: CASSLGLETFF. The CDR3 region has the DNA TGTGCCAGCAGCTTGGGACTAGAAACTTTCTTT. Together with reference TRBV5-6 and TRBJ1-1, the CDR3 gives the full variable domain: DAGVTQSPTHLIKTRGQQVTLRCSPKSGHDTVSWYQQALGQGPQFIFQYYEEEERQRGNFPDRFSGHQFPNYSSELNVNALLLGDSALYLCASSLGLETFFGQGTRLTVV.

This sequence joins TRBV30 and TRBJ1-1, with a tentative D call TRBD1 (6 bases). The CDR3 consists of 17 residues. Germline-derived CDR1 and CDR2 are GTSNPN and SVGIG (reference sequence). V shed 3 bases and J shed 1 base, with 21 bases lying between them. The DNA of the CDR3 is TGTGCCTGGAGCGAATTCAGGGGAAGGTGGGGGAACACTGAAGCTTTCTTT. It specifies CAWSEFRGRWGNTEAFF. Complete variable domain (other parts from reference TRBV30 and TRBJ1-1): SQTIHQWPATLVQPVGSPLSLECTVEGTSNPNLYWYRQAAGRGLQLLFYSVGIGQISSEVPQNLSASRPQDRQFILSSKKLLLSDSGFYLCAWSEFRGRWGNTEAFFGQGTRLTVV.

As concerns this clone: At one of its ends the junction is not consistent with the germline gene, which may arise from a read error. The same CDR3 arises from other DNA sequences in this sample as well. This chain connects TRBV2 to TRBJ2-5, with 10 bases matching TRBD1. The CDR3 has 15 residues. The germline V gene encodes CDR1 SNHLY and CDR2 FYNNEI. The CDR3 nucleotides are TGCGCCAGCAGTGGGGGGGACAGGGGAAGGGAGACCCAGTACTTC. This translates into CASSGGDRGRETQYF.

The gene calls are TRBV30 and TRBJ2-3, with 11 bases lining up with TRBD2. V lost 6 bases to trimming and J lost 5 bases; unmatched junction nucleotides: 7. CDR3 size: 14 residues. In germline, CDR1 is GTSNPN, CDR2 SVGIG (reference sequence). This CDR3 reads CACSALAGGDTQYF. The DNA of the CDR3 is TGTGCCTGTTCCGCCCTAGCGGGGGGAGATACGCAGTATTTT.

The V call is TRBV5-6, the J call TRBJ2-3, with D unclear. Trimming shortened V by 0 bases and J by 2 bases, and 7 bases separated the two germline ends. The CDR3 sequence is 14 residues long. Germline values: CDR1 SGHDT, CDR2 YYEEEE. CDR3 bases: TGTGCCAGCAGCTTGGTACTGCTCACAGATACGCAGTATTTT. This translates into CASSLVLLTDTQYF. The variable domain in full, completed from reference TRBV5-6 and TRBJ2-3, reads DAGVTQSPTHLIKTRGQQVTLRCSPKSGHDTVSWYQQALGQGPQFIFQYYEEEERQRGNFPDRFSGHQFPNYSSELNVNALLLGDSALYLCASSLVLLTDTQYFGPGTRLTVL.

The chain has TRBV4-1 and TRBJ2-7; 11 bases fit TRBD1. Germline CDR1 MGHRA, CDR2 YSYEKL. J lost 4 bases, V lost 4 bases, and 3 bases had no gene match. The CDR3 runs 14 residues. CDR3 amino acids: CASSPGTGGYEQYF. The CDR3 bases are TGCGCCAGCAGCCCTGGGACAGGGGGTTACGAGCAGTACTTC.

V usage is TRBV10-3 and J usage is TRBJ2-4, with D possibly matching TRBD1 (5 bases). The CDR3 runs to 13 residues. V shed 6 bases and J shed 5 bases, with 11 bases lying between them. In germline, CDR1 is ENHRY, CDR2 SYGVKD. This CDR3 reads CAISQTEQNIQYF. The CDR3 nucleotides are TGTGCCATCAGCCAGACAGAACAAAACATTCAGTACTTC.

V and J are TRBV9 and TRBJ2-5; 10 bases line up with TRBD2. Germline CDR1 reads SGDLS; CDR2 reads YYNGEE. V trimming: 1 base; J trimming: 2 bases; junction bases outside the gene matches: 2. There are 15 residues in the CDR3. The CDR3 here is CASSVMTSGQETQYF. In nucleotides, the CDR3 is TGTGCCAGCAGCGTAATGACTAGCGGGCAAGAGACCCAGTACTTC.

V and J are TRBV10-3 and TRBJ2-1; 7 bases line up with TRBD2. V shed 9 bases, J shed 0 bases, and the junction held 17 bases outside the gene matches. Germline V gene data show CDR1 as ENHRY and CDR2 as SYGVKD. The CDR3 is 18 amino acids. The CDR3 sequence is CAIRGDYQESSSYNEQFF. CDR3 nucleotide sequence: TGTGCCATAAGAGGGGACTACCAAGAATCGAGCTCCTACAATGAGCAGTTCTTC.

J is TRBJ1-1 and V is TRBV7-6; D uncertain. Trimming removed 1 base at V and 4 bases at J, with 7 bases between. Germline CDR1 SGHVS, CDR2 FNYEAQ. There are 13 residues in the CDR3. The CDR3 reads CASSLGGPTEAFF. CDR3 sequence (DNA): TGTGCCAGCAGCTTAGGAGGGCCCACTGAAGCTTTCTTT.

Here the CDR3 reads CASSRTGERTEAFF. In DNA form, the CDR3 reads TGTGCCAGCAGCCGCACAGGGGAAAGAACTGAAGCTTTCTTT. The chain has TRBV5-6 and TRBJ1-1, with 7 nucleotides matching TRBD1. The CDR3 contains 14 residues. Germline V lookup: CDR1 SGHDT, CDR2 YYEEEE. V dropped 4 bases and J dropped 5; count of bases not matched to a gene: 8. Using reference TRBV5-6 and TRBJ1-1 for the parts outside the CDR3, the full variable domain is DAGVTQSPTHLIKTRGQQVTLRCSPKSGHDTVSWYQQALGQGPQFIFQYYEEEERQRGNFPDRFSGHQFPNYSSELNVNALLLGDSALYLCASSRTGERTEAFFGQGTRLTVV.

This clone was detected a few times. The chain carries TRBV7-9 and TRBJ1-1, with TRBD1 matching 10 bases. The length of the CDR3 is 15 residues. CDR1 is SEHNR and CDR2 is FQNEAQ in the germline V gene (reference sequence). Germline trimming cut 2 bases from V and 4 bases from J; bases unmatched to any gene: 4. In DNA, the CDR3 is TGTGCCAGCAGCTTAAGACAGGGGGCGAGCACTGAAGCTTTCTTT. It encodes CASSLRQGASTEAFF.

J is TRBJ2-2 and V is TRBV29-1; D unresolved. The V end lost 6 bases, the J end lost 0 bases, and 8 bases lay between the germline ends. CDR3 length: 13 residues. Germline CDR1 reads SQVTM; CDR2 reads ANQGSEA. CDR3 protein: CSVSESNTGELFF. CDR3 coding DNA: TGCAGCGTCAGCGAATCGAACACCGGGGAGCTGTTTTTT.

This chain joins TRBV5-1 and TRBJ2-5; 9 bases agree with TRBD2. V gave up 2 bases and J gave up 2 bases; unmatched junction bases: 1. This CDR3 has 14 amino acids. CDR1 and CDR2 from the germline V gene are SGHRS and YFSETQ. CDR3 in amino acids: CASSFAGGQETQYF. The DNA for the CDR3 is TGCGCCAGCAGCTTTGCGGGGGGGCAAGAGACCCAGTACTTC.

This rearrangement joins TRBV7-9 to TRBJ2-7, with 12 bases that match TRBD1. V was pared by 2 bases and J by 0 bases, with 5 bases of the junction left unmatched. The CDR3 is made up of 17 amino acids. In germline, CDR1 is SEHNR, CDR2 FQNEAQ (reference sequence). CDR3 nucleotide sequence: TGTGCCAGCAGCTTACGGGACAGGGGGCAGGCCTCCTACGAGCAGTACTTC. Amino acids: CASSLRDRGQASYEQYF.

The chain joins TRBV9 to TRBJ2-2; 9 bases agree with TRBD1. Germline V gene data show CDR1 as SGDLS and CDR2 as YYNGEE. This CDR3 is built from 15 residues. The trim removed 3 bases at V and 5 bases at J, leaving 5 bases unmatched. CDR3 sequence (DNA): TGTGCCAGCAGCGCACAGGGGGCGAGTACCGGGGAGCTGTTTTTT. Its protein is CASSAQGASTGELFF.

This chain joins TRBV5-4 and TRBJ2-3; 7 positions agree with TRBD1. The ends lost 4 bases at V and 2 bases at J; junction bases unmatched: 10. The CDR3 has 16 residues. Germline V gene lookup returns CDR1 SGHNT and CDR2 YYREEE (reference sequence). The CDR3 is CASSNRQGTITDTQYF. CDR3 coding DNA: TGTGCCAGCAGCAACCGACAGGGCACCATCACAGATACGCAGTATTTT.